The T cell receptor beta chain under discussion was sequenced for a study of post-analysis software for immune sequencing data. Carried by the TCR beta cDNA libraries were unique molecular identifiers. MiXCR, run by TCRdb on the PCR reads, gives a single entry per CDR3 protein. This table has hundreds of thousands of distinct CDR3 sequences, roughly 30% appearing once. The germline V gene has CDR1 SGHRS and CDR2 YFSETQ. The CDR3 has 13 amino acids. Whole-study findings and limits: A few TRBV segments appeared more often in patients than in controls, and TRBV5-6, TRBV5-1 and TRBV20-1 were among these.

A word on this clonotype: Its matching antigen is unknown.

This TCR derives from a girl aged 5-17 years with multiple sclerosis. The chain uses TRBV5-1 and TRBJ2-5, with 9 positions matching TRBD1. The DNA end favors TRBJ2-7, so the J call may be wrong. The sequencing input was blood. This CDR3 reads CASSYGTGNEQYF. In DNA form, the CDR3 reads TGCGCCAGCAGCTACGGGACAGGGAACGAGCAGTACTTC.